Listed below are T cell receptor beta chains from one sample, sequenced in a study of T-cell memory formation after mild COVID-19. One entry per CDR3 protein results from TCRdb running MiXCR on the 5' RACE reads. The sample yields around 200,000 distinct CDR3 sequences, less than 20% seen once. Sequencing was performed on PBMCs or a T cell subset sorted from them (not recorded which). The origin of the receptors is a man between 18 and 35 years old who had mild COVID-19 (a few samples of this study predate the infection). Cell type and time point are not known. CDR3s include the opening cysteine and the closing phenylalanine or tryptophan. The D gene is left open where the match is weak. Rows give clone size only sometimes, using once, few, many, or a class for an expanded clone.

D gene | J gene | clone size | V gene | CDR3 protein | CDR3 DNA
. | TRBJ2-2 | . | TRBV5-1 | CASSLANAGTGELFF | TGCGCCAGCAGCTTGGCCAACGCGGGCACCGGGGAGCTGTTTTTT
. | TRBJ2-1 | . | TRBV12-3/TRBV12-4 | CANQDGDHNEQFF | TGTGCCAACCAGGACGGGGACCACAATGAGCAGTTCTTC
. | TRBJ1-4 | few | TRBV12-3/TRBV12-4 | CASTLRGEKLFF | TGTGCCAGCACCCTTCGCGGGGAAAAACTGTTTTTT
TRBD1 | TRBJ2-1 | . | TRBV7-2 | CASNQGVSYYNEQFF | TGTGCCAGCAACCAGGGGGTAAGCTACTACAATGAGCAGTTCTTC
. | TRBJ1-3 | many | TRBV7-2 | CASSLVDLLWDTDVSGNTIYF | TGTGCCAGCAGCTTAGTGGATCTCCTGTGGGACACCGATGTTTCAGGAAACACCATATATTTT
. | TRBJ1-1 | few | TRBV7-9 | CASSLAGLFQAFF | TGTGCCAGCAGCTTGGCGGGACTTTTCCAAGCTTTCTTT
. | TRBJ2-7 | . | TRBV30 | CAWSLPGPHEQYF | TGTGCCTGGAGTTTGCCCGGGCCCCACGAGCAGTACTTC
TRBD1 | TRBJ2-2 | . | TRBV6-1 | CASRIQGAGELFF | TGTGCCAGCAGAATACAGGGGGCCGGGGAGCTGTTTTTT
. | TRBJ1-5 | . | TRBV19 | CASSIIRNQPQHF | TGTGCCAGTAGTATAATCCGCAATCAGCCCCAGCATTTT
TRBD1 | TRBJ2-5 | many | TRBV15 | CATSRDRGQETQYF | TGTGCCACCAGCAGAGACAGGGGGCAAGAGACCCAGTACTTC
. | TRBJ2-5 | few | TRBV9 | CASSVHSQETQYF | TGTGCCAGCAGCGTACACAGCCAAGAGACCCAGTACTTC
. | TRBJ2-1 | few | TRBV5-1 | CASSRVAAYNEQFF | TGCGCCAGCTCCCGGGTCGCGGCCTACAATGAGCAGTTCTTC
. | TRBJ2-3 | many | TRBV5-1 | CASSLERTSTDTQYF | TGCGCCAGCAGCCTCGAGCGCACCAGCACAGATACGCAGTATTTT
TRBD1 | TRBJ2-4 | . | TRBV3-1 | CASSQTGYKNIQYF | TGTGCCAGCAGCCAGACAGGGTACAAAAACATTCAGTACTTC
. | TRBJ2-5 | few | TRBV4-2 | CASSQETRSPQYF | TGTGCCAGCAGCCAAGAGACCCGGTCCCCCCAGTACTTC
. | TRBJ1-1 | many | TRBV7-7 | CASSLLENTEAFF | TGTGCTAGCAGCTTACTGGAGAACACTGAAGCTTTCTTT
TRBD1 | TRBJ2-5 | few | TRBV7-2 | CASSTTTGAGTQYF | TGTGCCAGCAGTACTACGACAGGGGCTGGGACCCAGTACTTC
. | TRBJ2-7 | few | TRBV10-3 | CAISESGTGAVEQYF | TGTGCCATCAGTGAGTCGGGGACGGGGGCAGTCGAGCAGTACTTC
. | TRBJ2-3 | . | TRBV7-9 | CASSLLTYGTPITDTQYF | TGTGCCAGCAGCTTATTAACCTACGGGACACCAATTACAGATACGCAGTATTTT
TRBD2 | TRBJ2-1 | . | TRBV12-3/TRBV12-4 | CASSLSKRGEQFF | TGTGCCAGCAGTTTAAGCAAGCGGGGTGAGCAGTTCTTC
TRBD1 | TRBJ2-7 | . | TRBV7-2 | CASSLVQGAGAEQYF | TGTGCCAGCAGCTTAGTTCAGGGGGCAGGAGCCGAGCAGTACTTC
TRBD1 | TRBJ1-1 | . | TRBV12-3/TRBV12-4 | CASSLGQGMNTEAFF | TGTGCCAGCAGTTTGGGACAGGGAATGAACACTGAAGCTTTCTTT
. | TRBJ2-3 | many | TRBV4-2 | CASSQGEGGVADTQYF | TGTGCCAGCAGCCAAGGGGAGGGGGGAGTAGCAGATACGCAGTATTTT
TRBD2 | TRBJ2-7 | few | TRBV4-1 | CASSQASGGQSYEQYF | TGCGCCAGCAGCCAAGCGTCGGGGGGGCAATCCTACGAGCAGTACTTC
. | TRBJ1-1 | . | TRBV18 | CASSTNRDTEAFF | TGTGCCAGCTCGACTAACAGGGACACTGAAGCTTTCTTT
TRBD2 | TRBJ2-5 | . | TRBV29-1 | CSVAGTSGFQETQYF | TGCAGCGTAGCCGGGACTAGCGGGTTCCAAGAGACCCAGTACTTC
. | TRBJ2-7 | few | TRBV24-1 | CATSDSSGAGEQYF | TGTGCCACCAGTGATTCATCGGGGGCGGGCGAGCAGTACTTC
. | TRBJ1-6 | . | TRBV20-1 | CSARTEYNSPLHF | TGCAGTGCTAGGACGGAATATAATTCACCCCTCCACTTT
. | TRBJ1-4 | . | TRBV2 | CASSPSNEKLFF | TGTGCCAGCAGTCCCAGTAATGAAAAACTGTTTTTT
. | TRBJ2-7 | . | TRBV11-2 | CASSNLGQGGHEQYF | TGTGCCAGCAGCAACTTGGGGCAGGGCGGACACGAGCAGTACTTC
TRBD1 | TRBJ1-5 | . | TRBV5-5 | CASSPGQYSNQPQHF | TGTGCCAGCAGCCCGGGACAGTATAGCAATCAGCCCCAGCATTTT
. | TRBJ2-5 | . | TRBV24-1 | CATSDPRQAEETQYF | TGTGCCACCAGTGACCCCCGACAGGCTGAAGAGACCCAGTACTTC
. | TRBJ1-4 | . | TRBV4-2 | CASSQGPKNNEKLFF | TGTGCCAGCAGCCAAGGGCCAAAGAATAATGAAAAACTGTTTTTT
. | TRBJ2-7 | few | TRBV20-1 | CSAIKSRVLYEQYF | TGCAGTGCTATTAAGTCTCGGGTCTTGTACGAGCAGTACTTC
TRBD1 | TRBJ2-7 | few | TRBV7-9 | CASSSLDRGYEQYF | TGTGCCAGCAGCTCCCTCGACAGGGGCTACGAGCAGTACTTC
. | TRBJ2-1 | . | TRBV5-6 | CASSLAGSGTYNEQFF | TGTGCCAGCAGCTTGGCGGGTAGCGGTACCTACAATGAGCAGTTCTTC
TRBD2 | TRBJ2-3 | . | TRBV7-2 | CASSRRTSGDRTDTQYF | TGTGCCAGCAGCAGACGGACTAGCGGGGACCGCACAGATACGCAGTATTTT
TRBD1 | TRBJ2-7 | . | TRBV5-1 | CASSLAGQVHGLYF | TGCGCCAGCAGCTTGGCGGGACAGGTACATGGGCTGTACTTC
. | TRBJ2-3 | . | TRBV7-9 | CASSPIQDTQYF | TGTGCCAGCAGCCCCATTCAAGATACGCAGTATTTT
. | TRBJ2-6 | . | TRBV7-2 | CASSLFGANVLTF | TGTGCCAGCAGCTTGTTTGGGGCCAACGTCCTGACTTTC
. | TRBJ1-1 | few | TRBV7-6 | CASSQTGRGNREAFF | TGTGCCAGCAGCCAAACAGGGAGGGGGAACAGAGAAGCTTTCTTT
TRBD2 | TRBJ2-5 | few | TRBV9 | CASSVGNSGGQETQYF | TGTGCCAGCAGCGTAGGAAATAGCGGGGGTCAAGAGACCCAGTACTTC
TRBD1 | TRBJ2-5 | few | TRBV5-1 | CASSPTGDAETQYF | TGCGCCAGCAGCCCAACAGGGGACGCGGAGACCCAGTACTTC
TRBD2 | TRBJ2-3 | few | TRBV29-1 | CSVEPSGGEGDTQYF | TGCAGCGTTGAACCTAGCGGGGGGGAAGGCGATACGCAGTATTTT
TRBD2 | TRBJ2-7 | few | TRBV20-1 | CSATSGGAAYEQYF | TGCAGTGCAACGAGCGGGGGGGCCGCCTACGAGCAGTACTTC
. | TRBJ2-5 | few | TRBV5-4 | CASSPSGRGGETQYF | TGTGCCAGCAGCCCCAGCGGCAGGGGAGGAGAGACCCAGTACTTC
TRBD2 | TRBJ2-2 | . | TRBV9 | CASSALAGKNTGELFF | TGTGCCAGCAGCGCTCTAGCGGGGAAGAACACCGGGGAGCTGTTTTTT
. | TRBJ2-2 | . | TRBV5-1 | CASSLYPGLDTGELFF | TGCGCCAGCAGCTTGTATCCAGGGCTGGACACCGGGGAGCTGTTTTTT
TRBD1 | TRBJ2-5 | few | TRBV6-5 | CASSLTSGTGVGETQYF | TGTGCCAGCAGTTTGACGTCCGGGACAGGGGTGGGAGAGACCCAGTACTTC
. | TRBJ2-5 | . | TRBV7-2 | CASSLRGTQETQYF | TGTGCCAGCAGCCTCAGGGGTACCCAAGAGACCCAGTACTTC
. | TRBJ1-1 | . | TRBV12-3/TRBV12-4 | CASRRLNTEAFF | TGTGCCAGCAGAAGGCTGAACACTGAAGCTTTCTTT
TRBD2 | TRBJ2-5 | . | TRBV5-1 | CASSLDASGQETQYF | TGCGCCAGCAGCTTGGACGCTAGCGGGCAAGAGACCCAGTACTTC
TRBD2 | TRBJ2-3 | once | TRBV5-8 | CASSLGLAVTTDTQYF | TGTGCCAGCAGCTTGGGACTAGCGGTAACCACAGATACGCAGTATTTT
TRBD2 | TRBJ2-5 | once | TRBV20-1 | CSARDMRGGETQYF | TGCAGTGCTAGAGATATGCGGGGGGGAGAGACCCAGTACTTC
TRBD1 | TRBJ2-5 | few | TRBV2 | CASKKGAGETQYF | TGTGCCAGCAAGAAGGGGGCCGGTGAGACCCAGTACTTC
. | TRBJ1-3 | . | TRBV7-9 | CASSNKRGVIVGNTIYF | TGTGCCAGCAGCAATAAACGAGGTGTAATTGTCGGAAACACCATATATTTT
. | TRBJ2-3 | few | TRBV28 | CASSSQTPKDGALGDTQYF | TGTGCCAGCAGTTCCCAAACGCCAAAGGACGGGGCTTTGGGGGATACGCAGTATTTT
TRBD1 | TRBJ1-2 | few | TRBV7-2 | CASSTTGLNYGYTF | TGTGCCAGCAGCACGACAGGGCTTAACTATGGCTACACCTTC
TRBD1 | TRBJ1-2 | . | TRBV5-6 | CASSLYGDRANYGYTF | TGTGCCAGCAGCTTGTACGGGGACAGGGCTAACTATGGCTACACCTTC
. | TRBJ2-5 | many | TRBV5-5 | CASSFEDQETQYF | TGTGCCAGCAGCTTCGAAGACCAAGAGACCCAGTACTTC